A selection of T cell receptor beta chains follows, all from one sample in a study of T cell responses to AZD1222 COVID-19 vaccine. Method: immunoSEQ multiplex PCR; TCRdb's copy keeps in-frame clones and lacks some. Altogether about 110,000 clones are present, over 75% being singletons, with the ten largest covering roughly 12%. This specimen consisted of peripheral blood, obtained on day 0 of MenACWY control vaccination. Receptors originate from an adult in good health. Each CDR3 is given with its conserved first and last residue. Fields, in order: J gene, D gene, clone size, V gene, CDR3 protein, CDR3 DNA. D genes are given only for firm matches. The size entry is marked missing in some rows and otherwise reads once, few, many or a size class.

>TRBJ1-3|NA|NA|TRBV7-9
CASSPRVFSGNTIYF
TGTGCCAGCAGCCCGCGGGTGTTCTCTGGAAACACCATATATTTT
>TRBJ1-6|NA|NA|TRBV7-8
CASSRDVMKTDSPLHF
TGTGCCAGCAGCCGAGATGTTATGAAGACAGATTCACCCCTCCACTTT
>TRBJ1-4|TRBD1|NA|TRBV4-3
CASSQGQGNEKLFF
TGCGCCAGCAGCCAAGGACAGGGGAATGAAAAACTGTTTTTT
>TRBJ2-1|TRBD2|NA|TRBV20-1
CSASSLAGGDNEQFF
TGCAGTGCTAGTTCCCTAGCGGGGGGGGACAATGAGCAGTTCTTC
>TRBJ2-3|TRBD2|NA|TRBV19
CASSTSTSGTDTQYF
TGTGCCAGTAGTACATCGACTAGCGGCACAGATACGCAGTATTTT
>TRBJ2-2|NA|NA|TRBV4-2
CASSSREDTGELFF
TGTGCCAGCAGTAGCAGGGAGGACACCGGGGAGCTGTTTTTT
>TRBJ1-5|NA|NA|TRBV18
CASSPGGLQPQHF
TGTGCCAGCTCACCGGGTGGGCTTCAGCCCCAGCATTTT
>TRBJ1-6|TRBD1|NA|TRBV2
CASGQGADSPLHF
TGTGCCAGCGGTCAGGGGGCGGATTCACCCCTCCACTTT
>TRBJ1-5|NA|NA|TRBV7-2
CASSLLGRGGNQPQHF
TGTGCCAGCAGCTTATTAGGCAGGGGAGGCAATCAGCCCCAGCATTTT
>TRBJ2-1|TRBD2|NA|TRBV24-1
CATSAPSGRGYNEQFF
TGTGCCACCAGTGCCCCTAGCGGGAGGGGCTACAATGAGCAGTTCTTC
>TRBJ2-5|TRBD1|NA|TRBV15
CATSRGDRGAQETQYF
TGTGCCACCAGCAGGGGGGACAGGGGAGCCCAAGAGACCCAGTACTTC
>TRBJ1-1|NA|NA|TRBV12-2
CASRPWRDRSLNTEAFF
TGTGCAAGTCGCCCCTGGCGGGACAGAAGTTTGAACACTGAAGCTTTCTTT
>TRBJ2-1|TRBD2|few|TRBV6-4
CASSLGLADYNEQFF
TGTGCCAGCAGCCTCGGACTAGCGGACTACAATGAGCAGTTCTTC
>TRBJ1-1|TRBD1|NA|TRBV19
CASNDRGSNTEAFF
TGTGCCAGTAACGACAGGGGGTCAAACACTGAAGCTTTCTTT
>TRBJ1-1|NA|NA|TRBV23-1
CASSQTLAEGLEAFF
TGCGCCAGCAGTCAAACGTTGGCAGAGGGCCTTGAAGCTTTCTTT
>TRBJ1-1|NA|NA|TRBV5-1
CASRGNRRAFF
TGCGCCAGCAGAGGTAATCGGAGAGCTTTCTTT
>TRBJ2-7|TRBD1|NA|TRBV2
CASSGRDRDSHEQYF
TGTGCCAGCAGTGGCCGGGACAGGGATTCCCACGAGCAGTACTTC
>TRBJ2-7|NA|NA|TRBV4-3
CASSQAEFYEQYF
TGCGCCAGCAGCCAAGCAGAGTTCTACGAGCAGTACTTC
>TRBJ1-2|NA|few|TRBV7-2
CASSFIDPRLGYTF
TGTGCCAGCAGCTTTATAGACCCTCGTCTAGGCTACACCTTC
>TRBJ1-3|NA|NA|TRBV19
CASSMLAGSWNTIYF
TGTGCCAGTAGTATGTTAGCGGGATCCTGGAACACCATATATTTT
>TRBJ2-1|NA|NA|TRBV27
CASSARTGGKVDEQFF
TGTGCCAGCAGTGCGCGGACAGGAGGGAAAGTCGATGAGCAGTTCTTC
>TRBJ2-7|TRBD1|NA|TRBV2
CASSPRTGECEQYF
TGTGCCAGCAGTCCCCGGACAGGGGAATGCGAGCAGTACTTC
>TRBJ1-2|TRBD1|once|TRBV28
CASSLPGTGMGYGYTF
TGTGCCAGCAGCCTCCCTGGGACAGGGATGGGCTATGGCTACACCTTC
>TRBJ1-4|NA|NA|TRBV7-9
CASSTRGQTIGEKLFF
TGTGCCAGCAGCACCCGTGGACAGACTATAGGGGAAAAACTGTTTTTT
>TRBJ1-6|TRBD1|NA|TRBV7-2
CASSLRDRNSPLHF
TGTGCCAGCAGCTTGCGGGACAGAAACTCACCCCTCCACTTT
>TRBJ1-2|NA|NA|TRBV14
CASSSVGGGNYGYTF
TGTGCCAGCAGCTCTGTTGGCGGGGGCAACTATGGCTACACCTTC
>TRBJ2-2|NA|NA|TRBV7-2
CASSPPRNTGELFF
TGTGCCAGCAGCCCTCCCAGGAACACCGGGGAGCTGTTTTTT
>TRBJ2-6|NA|NA|TRBV19
CASIPGSSGANVLTF
TGTGCCAGTATCCCAGGGTCCTCTGGGGCCAACGTCCTGACTTTC
>TRBJ1-4|NA|NA|TRBV27
CASSWRGPATTNEKLFF
TGTGCCAGCAGTTGGCGAGGGCCGGCCACAACTAATGAAAAACTGTTTTTT
>TRBJ1-3|NA|NA|TRBV6-2/TRBV6-3
CASSYRRRSGNTIYF
TGTGCCAGCAGTTACCGGCGGCGCTCTGGAAACACCATATATTTT
>TRBJ1-4|TRBD1|NA|TRBV5-4
CASSRTGGERVKLFF
TGTGCCAGCAGCCGTACAGGGGGCGAAAGAGTAAAACTGTTTTTT
>TRBJ2-4|TRBD1|NA|TRBV7-9
CASSSTRTGLAKNIQYF
TGTGCCAGCAGCTCCACCCGGACAGGCTTAGCCAAAAACATTCAGTACTTC
>TRBJ2-4|NA|NA|TRBV30
CAWSLWGTEGNIQYF
TGTGCCTGGAGTTTGTGGGGCACCGAGGGAAACATTCAGTACTTC
>TRBJ1-1|NA|NA|TRBV6-5
CASSYLGVMNTEAFF
TGTGCCAGCAGTTACCTCGGAGTAATGAACACTGAAGCTTTCTTT
>TRBJ2-1|NA|NA|TRBV2
CASSEGQAGATYNEQFF
TGTGCCAGCAGTGAAGGCCAAGCTGGGGCGACCTACAATGAGCAGTTCTTC
>TRBJ1-2|TRBD1|once|TRBV28
CASSGSNRGYGYTF
TGTGCCAGCAGCGGATCAAACAGGGGATATGGCTACACCTTC
>TRBJ2-1|TRBD1|NA|TRBV12-3/TRBV12-4
CASRPTGATEQFF
TGTGCCAGCAGACCTACAGGGGCTACTGAGCAGTTCTTC
>TRBJ2-1|NA|NA|TRBV7-8
CASSLRRADGEQFF
TGTGCCAGCAGCTTAAGGCGGGCCGACGGTGAGCAGTTCTTC
>TRBJ1-5|NA|NA|TRBV4-1
CASSPPDTNQPQHF
TGCGCCAGCAGCCCACCGGACACAAATCAGCCCCAGCATTTT
>TRBJ1-2|NA|NA|TRBV11-1
CASSLTGKGIGYTF
TGTGCCAGCAGCTTAACAGGGAAAGGGATTGGCTACACCTTC
>TRBJ1-1|NA|NA|TRBV11-3
CASSLSDNTEAFF
TGTGCCAGCAGCTTGTCAGATAACACTGAAGCTTTCTTT
>TRBJ1-2|NA|NA|TRBV27
CASSPTYAGYGYTF
TGTGCCAGCAGCCCAACTTACGCAGGCTATGGCTACACCTTC
>TRBJ1-1|NA|NA|TRBV30
CAWSVLGGLNTEAFF
TGTGCCTGGAGTGTACTGGGCGGGCTTAACACTGAAGCTTTCTTT
>TRBJ2-7|TRBD2|NA|TRBV7-2
CASSLSVLAGVEEQYF
TGTGCCAGCAGCCTATCGGTCCTAGCGGGGGTCGAAGAGCAGTACTTC
>TRBJ1-5|NA|NA|TRBV7-2
CASSFGGRSGPQHF
TGTGCCAGCAGCTTTGGCGGGAGGTCTGGGCCCCAGCATTTT
>TRBJ2-7|TRBD2|NA|TRBV3-1/TRBV3-2
CASSLGLAGDTKYEQYF
TGTGCCAGCAGCCTCGGACTAGCGGGAGACACAAAGTACGAGCAGTACTTC
>TRBJ2-7|NA|NA|TRBV27
CASRQHYEQYF
TGTGCCAGCAGGCAGCACTACGAGCAGTACTTC
>TRBJ2-7|TRBD1|NA|TRBV3-1/TRBV3-2
CASSPTTGGGYEQYF
TGTGCCAGCAGCCCGACGACAGGGGGCGGTTACGAGCAGTACTTC
>TRBJ1-5|NA|NA|TRBV7-2
CASRTGSEYVWQPQHF
TGTGCCAGCAGAACGGGGTCGGAGTATGTGTGGCAGCCCCAGCATTTT
>TRBJ1-2|NA|NA|TRBV5-4
CASSPTVSDGYTF
TGTGCCAGCAGCCCGACAGTGAGCGATGGCTACACCTTC
>TRBJ2-7|NA|once|TRBV5-1
CASSLGTYEQYF
TGCGCCAGCAGCTTGGGGACCTACGAGCAGTACTTC